One and the same sample provided the 18 T cell receptor beta chains below, sequenced in a study of blood T cells in healthy people across ages. For the second PCR, which ran for about 7 to 11 cycles, a sample-barcoded 5' primer and a J-beta primer mix were used. From the 5' RACE reads, TCRdb called clonotypes with MiXCR, one entry per CDR3 protein. The sample contains roughly 1 million distinct CDR3 sequences, roughly a quarter of which appear only once. The same sample was also studied in work on T cells of mothers and their children.

The sequenced sample consisted of blood. The receptors originated from a girl aged 2 to 9 in good health.

The chain recombines TRBV5-1 with TRBJ1-2; 7 bases map to TRBD1. Germline V gene data show CDR1 as SGHRS and CDR2 as YFSETQ. Losses at the gene ends were 4 bases for V and 5 bases for J; bases not matched to a gene: 11. This CDR3 is built from 15 residues. The chain's CDR3 is CASSPRDSLGYGYTF. The CDR3 DNA follows: TGCGCCAGCAGCCCCCGGGACAGCCTAGGATATGGCTACACCTTC. The full variable domain, its missing parts supplied by reference TRBV5-1 and TRBJ1-2, is KAGVTQTPRYLIKTRGQQVTLSCSPISGHRSVSWYQQTPGQGLQFLFEYFSETQRNKGNFPGRFSGRQFSNSRSEMNVSTLELGDSALYLCASSPRDSLGYGYTFGSGTRLTVV.

The chain employs TRBV28 and TRBJ2-5; the D gene is possibly TRBD2 (7 bases). The J call may not be correct, given that the DNA end is closer to TRBJ2-1. The germline V gene encodes CDR1 MDHEN and CDR2 SYDVKM. CDR3 length: 13 residues. The CDR3 sequence: CAIRGATYNEQFF. The CDR3 bases are TGTGCCATCCGGGGGGCCACCTACAATGAGCAGTTCTTC.

V and J are TRBV2 and TRBJ2-7; the D is unclear. V lost 8 bases, J lost 0 bases, and 17 bases lay in between. There are 15 residues in the CDR3. Germline loops: CDR1 SNHLY, CDR2 FYNNEI. CDR3 sequence: CASFSGKVGSYEQYF. The DNA of the CDR3 is TGTGCCAGCTTTTCGGGTAAAGTTGGCTCCTACGAGCAGTACTTC. The entire variable domain, with the rest obtained from reference TRBV2 and TRBJ2-7, is as follows: EPEVTQTPSHQVTQMGQEVILRCVPISNHLYFYWYRQILGQKVEFLVSFYNNEISEKSEIFDDQFSVERPDGSNFTLKIRSTKLEDSAMYFCASFSGKVGSYEQYFGPGTRLTVT.

This clonotype was observed a handful of times. The chain employs TRBV4-1 and TRBJ2-2; D is undetermined. The CDR3 has 14 residues. CDR1 and CDR2 from the germline V gene are MGHRA and YSYEKL. The V end was cut by 11 bases, the J end by 2 bases, with 15 bases between. The chain's CDR3 is CAVSSSSNTGELFF. CDR3 bases: TGCGCCGTCTCCAGTTCCTCCAACACCGGGGAGCTGTTTTTT.

The chain recombines TRBV20-1 with TRBJ2-7; possibly TRBD1 or TRBD2 for D (5 bases each). The CDR3 loop spans 13 amino acids. V shed 4 bases and J shed 1 base, with 11 bases lying between them. The germline CDR1 and CDR2 sequences are DFQATT and SNEGSKA (reference sequence). The CDR3: CSANRDGSYEQYF. The CDR3 DNA is TGCAGTGCTAACCGGGACGGGTCCTACGAGCAGTACTTC.

This clonotype showed up just a few times. This rearrangement joins TRBV15 to TRBJ2-1, with D unclear. The length of the CDR3 is 15 residues. Germline-derived CDR1 and CDR2 are LNHNV and YYDKDF (reference sequence). Trimming shortened V by 4 bases and J by 7 bases, and 17 bases separated the two germline ends. The CDR3 loop reads CATSTRPGPLNEQFF. The CDR3 nucleotides are TGTGCCACCAGCACCCGTCCGGGCCCTTTGAATGAGCAGTTCTTC.

There are a few counts of this clonotype. The gene calls are TRBV11-2 and TRBJ2-1, with 7 bases lining up with TRBD2. The assigned J gene may be wrong: the sequence end matches TRBJ2-5 better. CDR3 size: 15 residues. Germline assignment: CDR1 SGHAT and CDR2 FQNNGV. The CDR3 protein is CASSPRGVGLETQYF. DNA for the CDR3: TGTGCCAGCAGCCCCCGGGGGGTCGGATTAGAGACCCAGTACTTC.

This clonotype was picked up a small number of times. V gene TRBV12-3 or TRBV12-4 combines with J gene TRBJ2-5; 8 bases agree with TRBD1. The CDR3 extends over 14 amino acids. V gave up 7 bases and J gave up 4 bases; unmatched junction bases: 8. The CDR3 loop reads CASNRDRGGETQYF. The CDR3 bases are TGTGCCAGCAACAGAGACAGGGGAGGAGAGACCCAGTACTTC.

This clonotype was seen more than once but under ten times. V gene TRBV11-2 combines with J gene TRBJ2-3; the match to TRBD2 covers 8 bases. Germline V CDR1 and CDR2: SGHAT, FQNNGV. The CDR3 length is 16 residues. Unmatched junction bases numbered 7, after V lost 5 bases and J lost 0 bases. Here the CDR3 reads CASSTLQRESTDTQYF. The CDR3 bases are TGTGCCAGCAGCACCCTCCAGCGGGAGAGCACAGATACGCAGTATTTT.

The chain combines TRBV12-3 or TRBV12-4 with TRBJ1-6, with 7 bases fitting TRBD1. The length of the CDR3 is 14 residues. V gave up 5 bases and J gave up 9 bases; unmatched junction bases: 7. Here the CDR3 DNA reads TGTGCCAGCAGTGCGACAGGGTTAAGTTCACCCCTCCACTTT. As protein: CASSATGLSSPLHF.

This sequence joins TRBV9 and TRBJ2-1; D is uncertain. CDR1 and CDR2 (germline): SGDLS, YYNGEE. V gave up 4 bases and J gave up 0 bases, with 17 bases separating them. The CDR3 is 17 amino acids. The CDR3 region is CASSHKMGTSSYNEQFF. Written as DNA, the CDR3 is TGTGCCAGCAGCCACAAGATGGGTACGAGCTCCTACAATGAGCAGTTCTTC.

The chain combines TRBV11-3 with TRBJ2-1, with 7 bases aligning to TRBD2. After removal of 5 bases from V and 5 bases from J, the junction contained 12 bases not matched to a gene. CDR1 and CDR2 from the germline V gene are SGHNT and YENEEA. CDR3 length equals 16 residues. CDR3: CASSNFWGGSHNEQFF. CDR3 DNA: TGTGCCAGCAGCAACTTCTGGGGGGGTTCTCACAATGAGCAGTTCTTC. Full variable domain (rest looked up from reference TRBV11-3 and TRBJ2-1): EAGVVQSPRYKIIEKKQPVAFWCNPISGHNTLYWYLQNLGQGPELLIRYENEEAVDDSQLPKDRFSAERLKGVDSTLKIQPAELGDSAVYLCASSNFWGGSHNEQFFGPGTRLTVL.

The J gene is TRBJ2-6, the V gene TRBV7-3, with D unclear. This CDR3 is built from 14 residues. Per germline, CDR1 SGHTA and CDR2 FQGTGA. Trimming removed 3 bases from V and 6 bases from J, with 9 bases in between. This chain's CDR3 is CASSFEIEANVLTF. Here the CDR3 DNA reads TGTGCCAGCAGCTTTGAAATTGAGGCCAACGTCCTGACTTTC.

This rearrangement joins TRBV28 to TRBJ2-5; the match to TRBD2 covers 7 bases. The DNA matches TRBJ2-7 better at its end, which makes the J call doubtful. The germline V gene encodes CDR1 MDHEN and CDR2 SYDVKM. The CDR3 consists of 17 residues. The CDR3: CASSFGAGVPSSYEQYF. DNA of the CDR3: TGTGCCAGCAGTTTTGGGGCGGGAGTCCCAAGCTCCTACGAGCAGTACTTC.

A few counts support this clonotype. This sequence joins TRBV7-8 and TRBJ2-7; no clear D gene. The V end was cut by 5 bases, the J end by 7 bases, with 15 bases between. The CDR3 extends over 13 amino acids. Germline lookup yields CDR1 SGHVS and CDR2 FQNEAQ. The CDR3 loop is CASSPSSSWEQYF. CDR3 coding DNA: TGTGCCAGCAGCCCTTCCTCGTCGTGGGAGCAGTACTTC.

This clonotype was observed a few times. The chain combines TRBV6-5 with TRBJ2-4; no clear D. CDR3 length equals 13 residues. V lost 4 bases and J 9 bases, leaving 13 bases between the germline ends. CDR1 and CDR2 (germline): MNHEY, SVGAGI. The CDR3, as DNA: TGTGCCAGCAGTTCTCCACAGATTGGCATTCAGTACTTC. Amino acid sequence: CASSSPQIGIQYF.

For this clonotype: A junction boundary mismatches the germline segment, possibly from a read error. This chain connects TRBV29-1 to TRBJ2-3; D may be TRBD2 (6 bases). Germline-derived CDR1 and CDR2 are SQVTM and ANQGSEA. CDR3 length equals 14 residues. CDR3 sequence: CGVRDRWRSDTQYF. The CDR3 DNA reads TGCGGCGTGCGGGACCGATGGAGATCAGATACGCAGTATTTT.

This clonotype was counted between two and nine times. The V and J genes are TRBV27 and TRBJ2-7; 10 bases map to TRBD2. From germline, CDR1 is MNHEY and CDR2 SMNVEV (reference sequence). There are 20 residues in the CDR3. Trimming at V came to 7 bases and at J to 6 bases, leaving 27 bases not matched to a gene. As DNA, the CDR3 is TGTGCCAGCACCCCGCATATAGGACTAGCGGCTCCAGGGGGGGTTGGCGAGCAGTACTTC. This codes for CASTPHIGLAAPGGVGEQYF.